The 13 T cell receptor beta chains below all came from one sample that was sequenced in a study of Graves' ophthalmopathy and Graves' hyperthyroidism. The authors amplified TCR beta CDR3 regions, and they did so from RNA transcripts for repertoire sequencing. Second-round multiplex PCR came after first-round RT-PCR with HTBI primers. Using its own MiXCR run on the multiplex PCR reads, TCRdb lists one record per CDR3 protein. The table lists about 590,000 distinct CDR3 sequences, under 45% of them singletons. Sequencing input: peripheral blood or thyroid tissue (not recorded which). Source of these receptors: an adult man with Graves' hyperthyroidism.

There are a few counts of this clonotype. The rearrangement uses TRBV6-1 and TRBJ2-7; D may be TRBD2 (7 bases). The CDR3 extends over 15 amino acids. CDR1 MNHNS and CDR2 SASEGT come from the germline V gene. V shed 4 bases and J shed 3 bases, with 16 bases lying between them. The CDR3 DNA follows: TGTGCCAGCAGTGGGGGAGGGGGGGGCATCTACGAGCAGTACTTC. Translating gives CASSGGGGGIYEQYF.

The rearrangement joins TRBV7-9 to TRBJ2-7; D not resolved. Matching the DNA end better, TRBJ2-1 makes the J call doubtful. There are 11 residues in the CDR3. Germline CDR1 is SEHNR and CDR2 is FQNEAQ (reference sequence). The DNA of the CDR3 is TGTGCCAGCAGCCTGATCTATGAGCAGTTCTTC. Its protein is CASSLIYEQFF.

This clonotype was detected ten times or more. V and J are TRBV4-1 and TRBJ2-7; TRBD2 might be the D (5 bases). Trimming removed 6 bases at V and 0 bases at J, with 9 bases between. This CDR3 is built from 13 residues. The germline V gene encodes CDR1 MGHRA and CDR2 YSYEKL. CDR3 residues: CASSEGSSYEQYF. For the CDR3, the DNA is TGCGCCAGCAGTGAGGGAAGCTCCTACGAGCAGTACTTC.

The gene calls are TRBV20-1 and TRBJ2-3, with D possibly matching TRBD1 (6 bases). V lost 0 bases, J lost 1 base, and 14 bases lay in between. Germline V CDR1 and CDR2: DFQATT, SNEGSKA (reference sequence). The CDR3 loop spans 16 amino acids. CDR3 amino acids: CSARESRAGGTDTQYF. The CDR3 nucleotides read TGCAGTGCTAGAGAAAGTAGGGCAGGGGGCACAGATACGCAGTATTTT.

This clonotype was seen at least ten times. V usage is TRBV24-1 and J usage is TRBJ1-5; possible D gene TRBD1, 6 bases. CDR1 and CDR2 from the germline V gene are KGHDR and SFDVKD. The CDR3 runs to 14 residues. V shed 4 bases and J shed 7 bases, with 13 bases lying between them. CDR3 nucleotides: TGTGCCACCAGTGACTCAGACAGGAACCAGCCCCAGCATTTT. Protein sequence: CATSDSDRNQPQHF.

This clonotype was seen many times. J is TRBJ1-5 and V is TRBV10-3; the D is unclear. V shed 4 bases and J shed 4 bases, with 14 bases lying between them. The V gene's germline CDR1 is ENHRY and CDR2 SYGVKD. The CDR3 is made up of 15 amino acids. The CDR3 DNA sequence: TGTGCCATCAGTGGTGGGAATCTACAGAATCAGCCCCAGCATTTT. This gives the protein CAISGGNLQNQPQHF.

This chain joins TRBV25-1 and TRBJ2-5; D might be TRBD1 (6 bases). Per germline, CDR1 MGHDK and CDR2 SYGVNS. The length of the CDR3 is 13 residues. Trimming stripped 8 bases from V and 3 bases from J, with 13 bases between. The CDR3 sequence is CASVDRWEETQYF. The CDR3 DNA reads TGTGCCAGCGTTGACAGGTGGGAAGAGACCCAGTACTTC.

In this sample, this clonotype turned up many times. The V and J genes are TRBV7-8 and TRBJ1-2; D remains unclear. Germline CDR1 and CDR2: SGHVS and FQNEAQ. The V end lost 6 bases, the J end lost 5 bases, and 16 bases lay between the germline ends. This CDR3 has 14 residues. The DNA for the CDR3 is TGTGCCAGCAGTCCCGGGAGATCCTTTTATGGCTACACCTTC. Its translation: CASSPGRSFYGYTF.

The chain couples TRBV25-1 to TRBJ1-2, with a possible D match to TRBD1 (6 bases). This CDR3 spans 14 amino acids. V was trimmed by 6 bases and J by 8 bases, leaving 19 bases between them. The germline V gene has CDR1 MGHDK and CDR2 SYGVNS. The CDR3 sequence: CASRAPGGAGGYTF. The DNA of the CDR3 is TGTGCCAGCAGGGCCCCGGGGGGCGCGGGAGGCTACACCTTC.

This clonotype turned up a few times. This CDR3 is missing its conserved last phenylalanine or tryptophan, likely due to a read error. V is TRBV7-6 and J is TRBJ2-2; unclear D gene. This CDR3 spans 12 amino acids. Trimming left V 0 bases short and J 6 bases short, with 2 bases between. Germline V lookup: CDR1 SGHVS, CDR2 FNYEAQ. CDR3 bases: TGTGCCAGCAGCTTAGCCTCCGGGGAGCTGTTTCTT. Protein: CASSLASGELFL.

The chain employs TRBV10-3 and TRBJ2-5, with D maybe TRBD1 (6 bases). The CDR3 is made up of 15 amino acids. Trimming stripped 10 bases from V and 3 bases from J, with 21 bases between. Germline CDR1 and CDR2: ENHRY and SYGVKD. CDR3 loop: CASSNSRAGEETQYF. The CDR3 bases are TGTGCCAGCAGCAACTCTCGGGCAGGGGAAGAGACCCAGTACTTC.

The V call is TRBV20-1, the J call TRBJ2-7; no firm D call. Trimming took 0 bases from V and 0 from J, leaving 15 bases between them. The CDR3 spans 16 residues. Per the germline V gene, CDR1 is DFQATT and CDR2 is SNEGSKA (reference sequence). In DNA, the CDR3 is TGCAGTGCTAGAGATCGGGTCAGAGGTAGCTCCTACGAGCAGTACTTC. Amino acids: CSARDRVRGSSYEQYF.

This clonotype has only a few counts. CDR3: CASSRASAYEQYF. The CDR3 DNA follows: TGTGCCAGCAGTAGGGCGTCTGCCTACGAGCAGTACTTC. The chain is built from TRBV28 and TRBJ2-7; no clear D. Trimming pared 5 bases from V and 2 bases from J, leaving 10 bases between. The germline V gene has CDR1 MDHEN and CDR2 SYDVKM. CDR3 size: 13 residues.